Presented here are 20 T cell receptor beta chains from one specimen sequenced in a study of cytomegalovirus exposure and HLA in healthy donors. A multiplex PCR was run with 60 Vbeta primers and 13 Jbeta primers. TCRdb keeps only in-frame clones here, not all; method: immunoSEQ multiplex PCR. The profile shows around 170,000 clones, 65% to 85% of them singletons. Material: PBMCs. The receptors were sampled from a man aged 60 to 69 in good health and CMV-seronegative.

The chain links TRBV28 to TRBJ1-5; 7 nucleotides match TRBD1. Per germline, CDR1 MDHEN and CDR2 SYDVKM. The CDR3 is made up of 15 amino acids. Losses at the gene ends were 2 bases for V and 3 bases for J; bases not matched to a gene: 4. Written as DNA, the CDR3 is TGTGCCAGCAGTTTAGAACAGGGGAACAATCAGCCCCAGCATTTT. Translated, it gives CASSLEQGNNQPQHF.

CDR3 in amino acids: CASSLGAGAALLHTDTQYF. The DNA for the CDR3 is TGCGCCAGCAGCTTGGGGGCGGGGGCGGCGCTTCTCCACACAGATACGCAGTATTTT. The chain employs TRBV5-1 and TRBJ2-3; tentative D call: TRBD2 (7 bases). Germline assignment: CDR1 SGHRS and CDR2 YFSETQ. Trimming shortened V by 0 bases and J by 2 bases, and 22 bases separated the two germline ends. The CDR3 loop spans 19 amino acids.

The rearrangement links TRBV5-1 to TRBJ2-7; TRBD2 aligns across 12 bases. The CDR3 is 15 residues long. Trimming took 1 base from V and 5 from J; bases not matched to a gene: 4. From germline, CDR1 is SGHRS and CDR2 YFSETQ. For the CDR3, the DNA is TGCGCCAGCAGCTTGCCGTCTAGCGGGGGGGACGAGCAGTACTTC. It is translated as CASSLPSSGGDEQYF.

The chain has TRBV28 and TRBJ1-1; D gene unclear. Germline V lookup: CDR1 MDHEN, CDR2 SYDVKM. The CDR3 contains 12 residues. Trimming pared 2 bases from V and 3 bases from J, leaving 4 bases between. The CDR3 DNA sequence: TGTGCCAGCAGTTTAACGGACACTGAAGCTTTCTTT. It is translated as CASSLTDTEAFF.

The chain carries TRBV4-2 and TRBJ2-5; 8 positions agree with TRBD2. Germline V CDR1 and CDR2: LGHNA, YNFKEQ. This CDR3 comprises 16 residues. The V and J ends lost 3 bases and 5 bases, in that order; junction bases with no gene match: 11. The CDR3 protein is CASSQGIGGALETQYF. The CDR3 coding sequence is TGTGCCAGCAGCCAGGGCATCGGGGGGGCCTTGGAGACCCAGTACTTC.

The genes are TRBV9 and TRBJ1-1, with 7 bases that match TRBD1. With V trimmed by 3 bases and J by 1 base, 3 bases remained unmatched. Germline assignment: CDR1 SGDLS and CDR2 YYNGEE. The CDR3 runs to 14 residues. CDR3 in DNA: TGTGCCAGCAGCGGACGGGACAGGAACACTGAAGCTTTCTTT. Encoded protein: CASSGRDRNTEAFF.

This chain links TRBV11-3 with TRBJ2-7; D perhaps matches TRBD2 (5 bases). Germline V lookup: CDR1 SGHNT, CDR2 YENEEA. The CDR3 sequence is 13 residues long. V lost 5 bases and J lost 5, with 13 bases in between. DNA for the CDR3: TGTGCCAGCAGCGCGACGGGGTACCACGAGCAGTACTTC. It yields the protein CASSATGYHEQYF.

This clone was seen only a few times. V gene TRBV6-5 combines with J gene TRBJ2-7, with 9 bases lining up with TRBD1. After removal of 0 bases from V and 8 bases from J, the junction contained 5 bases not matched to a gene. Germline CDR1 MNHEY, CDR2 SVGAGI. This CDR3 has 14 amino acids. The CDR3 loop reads CASSYSQGAGQQYF. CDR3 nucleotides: TGTGCCAGCAGTTACTCACAGGGGGCCGGGCAGCAGTACTTC.

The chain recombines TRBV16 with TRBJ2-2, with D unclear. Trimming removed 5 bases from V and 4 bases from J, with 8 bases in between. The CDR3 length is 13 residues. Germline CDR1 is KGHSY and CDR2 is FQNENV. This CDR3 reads CASSARSTGELFF. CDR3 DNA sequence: TGTGCCAGCAGCGCTAGGAGCACCGGGGAGCTGTTTTTT.

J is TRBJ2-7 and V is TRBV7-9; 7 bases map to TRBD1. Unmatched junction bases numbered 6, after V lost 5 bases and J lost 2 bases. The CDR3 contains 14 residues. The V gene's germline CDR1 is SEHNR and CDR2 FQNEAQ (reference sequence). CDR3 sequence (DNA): TGTGCCAGCAGCGCGGACAGGTCTCCCTACGAGCAGTACTTC. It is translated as CASSADRSPYEQYF.

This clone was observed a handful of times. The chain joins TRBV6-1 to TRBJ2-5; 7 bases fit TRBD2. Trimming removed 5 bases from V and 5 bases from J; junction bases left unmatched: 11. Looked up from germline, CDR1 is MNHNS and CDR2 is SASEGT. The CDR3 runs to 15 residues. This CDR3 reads CASSSGVQFWETQYF. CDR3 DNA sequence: TGTGCCAGCAGTAGCGGGGTCCAATTCTGGGAGACCCAGTACTTC.

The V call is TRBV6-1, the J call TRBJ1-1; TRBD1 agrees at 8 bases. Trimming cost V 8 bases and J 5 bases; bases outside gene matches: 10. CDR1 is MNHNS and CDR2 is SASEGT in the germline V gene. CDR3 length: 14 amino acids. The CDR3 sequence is CASGQGALRTEAFF. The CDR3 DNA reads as TGTGCCAGCGGGCAGGGGGCGTTGAGAACTGAAGCTTTCTTT.

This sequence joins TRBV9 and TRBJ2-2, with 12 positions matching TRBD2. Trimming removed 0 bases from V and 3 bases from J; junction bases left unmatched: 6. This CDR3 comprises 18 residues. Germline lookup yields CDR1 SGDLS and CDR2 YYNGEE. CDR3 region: CASSVDTSGRLDTGELFF. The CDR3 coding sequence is TGTGCCAGCAGCGTAGACACTAGCGGGAGGCTCGACACCGGGGAGCTGTTTTTT.

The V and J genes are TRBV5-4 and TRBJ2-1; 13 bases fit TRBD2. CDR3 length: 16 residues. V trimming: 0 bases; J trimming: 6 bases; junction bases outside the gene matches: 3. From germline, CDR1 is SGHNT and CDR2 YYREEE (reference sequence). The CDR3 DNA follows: TGTGCCAGCAGCTTGGGACTAGCGGGAGGCCGCAATGAGCAGTTCTTC. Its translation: CASSLGLAGGRNEQFF. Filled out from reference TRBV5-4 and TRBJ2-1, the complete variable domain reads ETGVTQSPTHLIKTRGQQVTLRCSSQSGHNTVSWYQQALGQGPQFIFQYYREEENGRGNFPPRFSGLQFPNYSSELNVNALELDDSALYLCASSLGLAGGRNEQFFGPGTRLTVL.

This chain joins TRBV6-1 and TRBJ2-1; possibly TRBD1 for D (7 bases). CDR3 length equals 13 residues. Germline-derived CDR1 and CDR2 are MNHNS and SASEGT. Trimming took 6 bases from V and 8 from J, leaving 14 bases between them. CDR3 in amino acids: CASSHRGGDEQFF. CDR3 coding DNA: TGTGCCAGCAGCCACAGGGGCGGGGATGAGCAGTTCTTC.

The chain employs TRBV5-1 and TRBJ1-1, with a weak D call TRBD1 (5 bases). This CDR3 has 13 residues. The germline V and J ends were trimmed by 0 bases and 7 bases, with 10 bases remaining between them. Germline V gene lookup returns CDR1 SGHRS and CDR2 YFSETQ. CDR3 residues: CASSLEYQGEAFF. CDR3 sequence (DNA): TGCGCCAGCAGCTTGGAGTACCAGGGTGAAGCTTTCTTT. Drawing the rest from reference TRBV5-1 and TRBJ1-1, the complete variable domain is KAGVTQTPRYLIKTRGQQVTLSCSPISGHRSVSWYQQTPGQGLQFLFEYFSETQRNKGNFPGRFSGRQFSNSRSEMNVSTLELGDSALYLCASSLEYQGEAFFGQGTRLTVV.

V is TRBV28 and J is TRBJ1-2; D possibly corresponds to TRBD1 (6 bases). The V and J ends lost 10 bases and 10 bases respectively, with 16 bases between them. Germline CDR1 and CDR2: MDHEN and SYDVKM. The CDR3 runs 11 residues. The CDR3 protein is CAIRAGETYTF. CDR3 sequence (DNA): TGTGCCATAAGGGCAGGGGAGACCTACACCTTC.

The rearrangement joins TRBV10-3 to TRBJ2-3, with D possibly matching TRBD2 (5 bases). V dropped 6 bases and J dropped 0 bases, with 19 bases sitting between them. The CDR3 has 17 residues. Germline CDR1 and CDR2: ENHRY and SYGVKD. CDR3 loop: CAIRFASSVASTDTQYF. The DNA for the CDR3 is TGTGCCATCAGGTTCGCGAGTAGCGTTGCTAGCACAGATACGCAGTATTTT.

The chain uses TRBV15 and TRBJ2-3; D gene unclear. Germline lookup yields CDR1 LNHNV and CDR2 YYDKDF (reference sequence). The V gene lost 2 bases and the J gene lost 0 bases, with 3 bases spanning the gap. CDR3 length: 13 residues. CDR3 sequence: CATSRTSTDTQYF. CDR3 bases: TGTGCCACCAGCAGAACAAGCACAGATACGCAGTATTTT.

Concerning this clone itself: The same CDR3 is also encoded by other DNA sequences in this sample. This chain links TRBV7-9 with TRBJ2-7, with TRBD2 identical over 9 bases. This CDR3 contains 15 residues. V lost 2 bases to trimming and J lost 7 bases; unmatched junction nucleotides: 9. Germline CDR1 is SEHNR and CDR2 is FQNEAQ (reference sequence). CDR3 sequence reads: CASSLYAGGPDEQYF. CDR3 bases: TGTGCCAGCAGCTTATATGCGGGAGGGCCTGATGAGCAGTACTTC. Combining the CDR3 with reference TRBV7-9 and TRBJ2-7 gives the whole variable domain DTGVSQNPRHKITKRGQNVTFRCDPISEHNRLYWYRQTLGQGPEFLTYFQNEAQLEKSRLLSDRFSAERPKGSFSTLEIQRTEQGDSAMYLCASSLYAGGPDEQYFGPGTRLTVT.